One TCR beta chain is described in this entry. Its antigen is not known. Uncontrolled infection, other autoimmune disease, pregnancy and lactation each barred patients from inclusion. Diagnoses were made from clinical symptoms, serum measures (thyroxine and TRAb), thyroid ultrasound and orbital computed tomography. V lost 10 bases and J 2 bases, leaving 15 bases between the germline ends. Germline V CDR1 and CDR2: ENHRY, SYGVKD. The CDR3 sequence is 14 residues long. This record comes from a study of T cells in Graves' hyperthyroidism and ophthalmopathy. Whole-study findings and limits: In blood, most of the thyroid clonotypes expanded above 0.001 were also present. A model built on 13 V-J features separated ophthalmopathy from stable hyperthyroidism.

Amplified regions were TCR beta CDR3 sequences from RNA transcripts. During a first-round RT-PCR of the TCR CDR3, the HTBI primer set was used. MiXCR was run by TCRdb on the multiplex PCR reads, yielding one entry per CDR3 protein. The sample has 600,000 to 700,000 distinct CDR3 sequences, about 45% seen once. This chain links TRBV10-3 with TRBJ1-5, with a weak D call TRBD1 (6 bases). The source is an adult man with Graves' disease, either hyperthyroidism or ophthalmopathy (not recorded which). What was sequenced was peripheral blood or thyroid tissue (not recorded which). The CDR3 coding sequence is TGTGCCAGTCCAAAACGGACAGGCAATCAGCCCCAGCATTTT. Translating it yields CASPKRTGNQPQHF.